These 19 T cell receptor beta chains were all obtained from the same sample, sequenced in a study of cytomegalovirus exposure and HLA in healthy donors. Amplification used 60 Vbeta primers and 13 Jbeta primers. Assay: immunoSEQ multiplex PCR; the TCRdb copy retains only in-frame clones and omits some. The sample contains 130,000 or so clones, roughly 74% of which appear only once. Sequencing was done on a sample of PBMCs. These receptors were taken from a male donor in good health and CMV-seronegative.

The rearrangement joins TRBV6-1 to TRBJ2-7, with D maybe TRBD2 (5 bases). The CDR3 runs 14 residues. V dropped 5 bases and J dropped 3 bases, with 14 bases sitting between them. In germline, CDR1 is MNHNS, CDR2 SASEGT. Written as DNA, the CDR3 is TGTGCCAGCAGTCCGTCGGGGTCAATCTACGAGCAGTACTTC. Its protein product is CASSPSGSIYEQYF.

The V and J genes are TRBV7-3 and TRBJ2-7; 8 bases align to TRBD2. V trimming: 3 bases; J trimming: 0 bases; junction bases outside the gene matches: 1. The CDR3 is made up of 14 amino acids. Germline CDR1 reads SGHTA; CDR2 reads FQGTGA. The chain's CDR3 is CASSLSGGSYEQYF. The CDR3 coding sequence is TGTGCCAGCAGCTTGAGCGGGGGCTCCTACGAGCAGTACTTC.

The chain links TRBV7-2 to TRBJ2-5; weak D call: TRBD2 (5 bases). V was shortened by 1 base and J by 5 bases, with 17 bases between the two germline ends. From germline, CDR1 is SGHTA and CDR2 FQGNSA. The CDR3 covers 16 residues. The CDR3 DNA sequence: TGTGCCAGCAGCTTAGACGGTCCGGGGTTAAGGGAGACCCAGTACTTC. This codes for CASSLDGPGLRETQYF.

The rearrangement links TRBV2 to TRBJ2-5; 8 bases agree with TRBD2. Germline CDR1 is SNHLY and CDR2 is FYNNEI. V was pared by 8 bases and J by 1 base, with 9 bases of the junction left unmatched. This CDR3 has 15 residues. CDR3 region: CASESGGGSQETQYF. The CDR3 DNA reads TGTGCCAGCGAGTCCGGGGGGGGCAGCCAAGAGACCCAGTACTTC. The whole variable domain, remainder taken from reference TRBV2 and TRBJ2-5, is EPEVTQTPSHQVTQMGQEVILRCVPISNHLYFYWYRQILGQKVEFLVSFYNNEISEKSEIFDDQFSVERPDGSNFTLKIRSTKLEDSAMYFCASESGGGSQETQYFGPGTRLLVL.

CDR3 loop: CAWSVQAGGQPQHF. In nucleotides, the CDR3 is TGTGCCTGGAGTGTACAGGCAGGGGGTCAGCCCCAGCATTTT. The chain is built from TRBV30 and TRBJ1-5, with TRBD1 matching over 7 bases. V lost 0 bases, J lost 6 bases, and 5 bases stayed unmatched. CDR3 length equals 14 residues. Germline V gene data show CDR1 as GTSNPN and CDR2 as SVGIG (reference sequence).

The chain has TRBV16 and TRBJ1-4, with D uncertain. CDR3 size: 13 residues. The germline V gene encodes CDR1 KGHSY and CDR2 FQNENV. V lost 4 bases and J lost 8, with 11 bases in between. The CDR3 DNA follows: TGTGCCAGCAGCCCCACCCTCACAGAAAAACTGTTTTTT. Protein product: CASSPTLTEKLFF.

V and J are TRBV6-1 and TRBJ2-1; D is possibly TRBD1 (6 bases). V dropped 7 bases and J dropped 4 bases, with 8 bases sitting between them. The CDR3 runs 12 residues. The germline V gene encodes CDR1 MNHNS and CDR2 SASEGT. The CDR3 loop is CASTQGYNEQFF. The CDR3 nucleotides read TGTGCCAGCACCCAGGGGTACAATGAGCAGTTCTTC.

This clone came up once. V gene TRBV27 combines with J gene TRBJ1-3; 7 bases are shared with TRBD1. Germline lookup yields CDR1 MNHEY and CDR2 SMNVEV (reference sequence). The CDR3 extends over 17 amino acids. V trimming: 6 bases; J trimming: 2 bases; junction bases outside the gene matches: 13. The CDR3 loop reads CASRPTGARITGNTIYF. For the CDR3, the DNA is TGTGCCAGCAGACCCACAGGGGCGAGGATTACTGGAAACACCATATATTTT.

DNA of the CDR3: TGTGCCAGCAGTACCCTCACCTTAGCGGGAGGCACAGATACGCAGTATTTT. This gives the protein CASSTLTLAGGTDTQYF. The gene calls are TRBV28 and TRBJ2-3, with 9 nucleotides matching TRBD2. Germline V gene sequence: CDR1 MDHEN, CDR2 SYDVKM. The CDR3 length is 17 residues. After removal of 5 bases from V and 1 base from J, the junction contained 10 bases not matched to a gene.

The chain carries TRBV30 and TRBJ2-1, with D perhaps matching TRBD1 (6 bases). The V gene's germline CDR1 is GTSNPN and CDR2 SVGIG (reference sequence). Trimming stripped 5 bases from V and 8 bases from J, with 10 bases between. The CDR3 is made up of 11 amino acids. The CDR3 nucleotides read TGTGCCTGGGACACAGGGTATGAGCAGTTCTTC. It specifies CAWDTGYEQFF.

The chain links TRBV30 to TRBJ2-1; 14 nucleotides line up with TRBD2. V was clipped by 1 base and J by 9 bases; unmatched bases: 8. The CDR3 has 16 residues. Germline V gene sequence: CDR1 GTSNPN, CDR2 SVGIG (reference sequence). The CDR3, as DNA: TGTGCCTGGAGTGGTGGGACTAGCGGGAGTAATGGTGAGCAGTTCTTC. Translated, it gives CAWSGGTSGSNGEQFF.

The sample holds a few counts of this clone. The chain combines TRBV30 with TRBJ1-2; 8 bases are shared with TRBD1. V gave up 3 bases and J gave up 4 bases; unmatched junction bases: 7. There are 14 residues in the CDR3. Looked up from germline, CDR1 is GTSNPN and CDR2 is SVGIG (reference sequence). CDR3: CAWRIGQGIYGYTF. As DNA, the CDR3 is TGTGCCTGGAGAATTGGACAGGGCATCTATGGCTACACCTTC.

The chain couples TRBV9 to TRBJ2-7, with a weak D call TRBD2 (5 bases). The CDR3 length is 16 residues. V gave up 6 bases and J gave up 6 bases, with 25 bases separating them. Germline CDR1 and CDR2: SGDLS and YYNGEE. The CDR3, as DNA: TGTGCCAGCATCCCCATCGCGAGACACCCTCGGGGCGAGCAGTACTTC. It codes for CASIPIARHPRGEQYF.

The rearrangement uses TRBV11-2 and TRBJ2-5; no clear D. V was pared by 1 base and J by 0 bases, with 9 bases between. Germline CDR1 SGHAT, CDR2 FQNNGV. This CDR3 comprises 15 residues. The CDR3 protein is CASSLVRGNQETQYF. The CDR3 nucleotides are TGTGCCAGCAGCTTAGTCCGAGGTAACCAAGAGACCCAGTACTTC.

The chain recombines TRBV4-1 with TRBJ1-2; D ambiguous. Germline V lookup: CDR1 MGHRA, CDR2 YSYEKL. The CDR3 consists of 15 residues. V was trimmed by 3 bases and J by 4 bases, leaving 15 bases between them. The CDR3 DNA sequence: TGCGCCAGCAGCCATCCCCGGGCGGGAGGCTATGGCTACACCTTC. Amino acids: CASSHPRAGGYGYTF.

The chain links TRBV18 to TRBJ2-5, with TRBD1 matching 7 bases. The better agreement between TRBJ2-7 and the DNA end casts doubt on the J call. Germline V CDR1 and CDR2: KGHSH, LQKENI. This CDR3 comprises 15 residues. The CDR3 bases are TGTGCCAGCTCAGAACAGACAGGGACGCTAAACGAGCAGTACTTC. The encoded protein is CASSEQTGTLNEQYF.

The CDR3 coding sequence is TGTGCCAGCAAAAGGGGAGGAAACACCGGGGAGCTGTTTTTT. This gives the protein CASKRGGNTGELFF. This rearrangement joins TRBV28 to TRBJ2-2; weak D call: TRBD2 (6 bases). The CDR3 is made up of 14 amino acids. Germline V CDR1 and CDR2: MDHEN, SYDVKM. V was cut by 7 bases and J by 2 bases, with 11 bases left in between.

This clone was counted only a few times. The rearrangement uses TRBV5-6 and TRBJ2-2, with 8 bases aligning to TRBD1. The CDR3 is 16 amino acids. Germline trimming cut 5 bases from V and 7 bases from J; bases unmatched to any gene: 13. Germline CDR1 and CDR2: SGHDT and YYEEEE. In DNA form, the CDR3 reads TGTGCCAGCAGTCCGTTGAGTGCAGGGGGCAGCGGGGAGCTGTTTTTT. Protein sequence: CASSPLSAGGSGELFF.

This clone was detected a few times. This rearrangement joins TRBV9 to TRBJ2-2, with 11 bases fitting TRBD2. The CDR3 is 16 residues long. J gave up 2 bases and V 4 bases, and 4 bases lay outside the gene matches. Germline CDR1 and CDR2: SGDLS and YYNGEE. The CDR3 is CASSPGLAENTGELFF. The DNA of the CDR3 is TGTGCCAGCAGCCCGGGACTAGCGGAAAACACCGGGGAGCTGTTTTTT.